Listed below are T cell receptor beta chains from one sample, sequenced in a study of blood T cells in healthy people across ages. TCRdb reanalysed the 5' RACE reads using MiXCR and keeps one entry per CDR3 protein. The table lists 1.8 million or so distinct CDR3 sequences, around 40% of them singletons. Sequencing was carried out using blood. These receptors were obtained from a human donor in good health. Both conserved end residues are part of each CDR3. Fields, in order: J gene, clone size, D gene, V gene, CDR3 DNA, CDR3 protein. D genes are given only for firm matches. Size tells how often a clone was seen (once, few, many) or the class of an expanded clone, and some rows leave it out.

TRBJ1-2	few	TRBD1	TRBV29-1	TGCAGCGTTGAGATTAACAGGGGAAGGGGCTACACCTTC	CSVEINRGRGYTF
TRBJ1-5	-	-	TRBV28	TGTGCCAGCAGTTTCCTCAGACCCGATCAGCCCCAGCATTTT	CASSFLRPDQPQHF
TRBJ2-1	-	TRBD2	TRBV12-3/TRBV12-4	TGTGCCAGCAGTTTAATAACCCAGACTAGCGAGCAGTTCTTC	CASSLITQTSEQFF
TRBJ2-4	few	TRBD2	TRBV5-1	TGCGCCAGCAGCTTACAAGCGGGGGCAGACTCTTTGCGGTACTTC	CASSLQAGADSLRYF
TRBJ2-3	-	TRBD2	TRBV7-2	TGTGCCAGCAGCTTATGGGGACTAGCGGGGGCAGATACGCAGTATTTT	CASSLWGLAGADTQYF
TRBJ2-7	-	-	TRBV28	TGTGCCAGCAGTTTAGTAGGAGGGACCCGCTACGAGCAGTACTTC	CASSLVGGTRYEQYF
TRBJ1-5	-	TRBD1	TRBV6-5	TGTGCCAGCAGTTGCTTGGGACAGCTTCTAGAGCAGCCCCAGCATTTT	CASSCLGQLLEQPQHF
TRBJ1-2	-	-	TRBV20-1	TGCTTTACGGGCGGCGACTATGGCTACACCTTC	CFTGGDYGYTF
TRBJ2-5	-	TRBD2	TRBV29-1	TGCAGCGTTGAAGAAGGACTAGCGGGGGGTAGTGAGCAGTACTTC	CSVEEGLAGGSEQYF
TRBJ2-3	-	TRBD2	TRBV5-1	TGCGCCAGCAGCTTGGGAGCGGGGGTCACAGATACGCAGTATTTT	CASSLGAGVTDTQYF
TRBJ2-5	-	-	TRBV20-1	TGCAGTGCTAGAGGAAGTGGGGCAGGAGAGACCCAGTACTTC	CSARGSGAGETQYF
TRBJ2-3	few	-	TRBV28	TGTGCCAGCAGTTTATCTGACAGGGACTTCACAGATACGCAGTATTTT	CASSLSDRDFTDTQYF
TRBJ2-1	once	TRBD1	TRBV20-1	TGCAGTGTTTACAGGGGGGAGAGAAATGAGCAGTTCTTC	CSVYRGERNEQFF
TRBJ2-3	-	-	TRBV7-2	TGTGCCAGCAGCTTAAGGGACCCCCGCACCGCAGATACGCAGTATTTT	CASSLRDPRTADTQYF
TRBJ2-7	-	-	TRBV7-2	TGTGCCAGCAGCTTGGACTTCGCCAGCGGGCAGTACTTC	CASSLDFASGQYF